The 25 T cell receptor beta chains below all came from one sample that was sequenced in a study of PD-1 blockade in mismatch repair-deficient tumors (dated by TCRdb to 2017 to 2019). The library was produced with the immunoSEQ multiplex PCR assay. As stored in TCRdb, this immuneACCESS dataset retains in-frame rearrangements with V and J assigned. A fraction of the clones does not appear; measured against another copy, unresolved V genes explain less than half of the discrepancy, and the remainder lacks a known reason. The sample includes 100,000 or so clones, with under 90% observed a single time. About 6.3% of the sample is held by the ten biggest clonotypes. The specimen was peripheral blood, collected about 33 weeks after starting pembrolizumab. The receptor source for this set is an adult with mismatch repair-deficient cancer.

The genes are TRBV20-1 and TRBJ1-2; D gene ambiguous. Trimming removed 3 bases from V and 6 bases from J, with 8 bases in between. Germline V gene lookup returns CDR1 DFQATT and CDR2 SNEGSKA (reference sequence). This CDR3 comprises 11 residues. CDR3 nucleotides: TGCAGTGCTAGTTCCCTCCATGGCTACACCTTC. Its translation: CSASSLHGYTF.

In this sample, this clone turned up once. The chain combines TRBV5-1 with TRBJ1-2, with D possibly matching TRBD1 (5 bases). The CDR3 consists of 14 residues. Per germline, CDR1 SGHRS and CDR2 YFSETQ. The V end was cut by 4 bases, the J end by 5 bases, with 15 bases between. The CDR3 spells CASSPGGTLYGYTF. For the CDR3, the DNA is TGCGCCAGCAGCCCGGGGGGGACGCTTTATGGCTACACCTTC. Complete variable domain (other parts from reference TRBV5-1 and TRBJ1-2): KAGVTQTPRYLIKTRGQQVTLSCSPISGHRSVSWYQQTPGQGLQFLFEYFSETQRNKGNFPGRFSGRQFSNSRSEMNVSTLELGDSALYLCASSPGGTLYGYTFGSGTRLTVV.

The chain has TRBV5-6 and TRBJ2-5, with 7 bases identical to TRBD1. Germline-derived CDR1 and CDR2 are SGHDT and YYEEEE. This CDR3 has 13 amino acids. J lost 5 bases, V lost 4 bases, and 5 bases had no gene match. DNA of the CDR3: TGTGCCAGCAGCCCTGACAGGGTTGAGACCCAGTACTTC. This sequence encodes CASSPDRVETQYF.

The chain employs TRBV7-2 and TRBJ1-1; 8 bases fit TRBD1. This CDR3 comprises 14 residues. The V segment lost 2 bases and the J segment 8 bases; nucleotides outside the gene matches: 7. The germline V gene has CDR1 SGHTA and CDR2 FQGNSA. DNA of the CDR3: TGTGCCAGCAGCTTATCCCCTCGGACAGGGGAAGCTTTCTTT. It translates to CASSLSPRTGEAFF.

This clone was observed once. The V and J genes are TRBV6-5 and TRBJ1-3, with D hard to call. The CDR3 is 14 amino acids. Looked up from germline, CDR1 is MNHEY and CDR2 is SVGAGI. The V gene lost 2 bases and the J gene lost 4 bases, with 9 bases spanning the gap. CDR3 residues: CASSYLTSGNTIYF. Here the CDR3 DNA reads TGTGCCAGCAGTTACCTAACCTCAGGAAACACCATATATTTT.

The chain combines TRBV9 with TRBJ2-7, with 9 bases identical to TRBD1. CDR1 SGDLS and CDR2 YYNGEE come from the germline V gene. The CDR3 loop spans 14 amino acids. After removal of 4 bases from V and 5 bases from J, the junction contained 7 bases not matched to a gene. CDR3 coding DNA: TGTGCCAGCAGCCCCCGGGACAGGGTCGACGAGCAGTACTTC. Translated: CASSPRDRVDEQYF. Supplemented by reference TRBV9 and TRBJ2-7, the full variable domain reads DSGVTQTPKHLITATGQRVTLRCSPRSGDLSVYWYQQSLDQGLQFLIQYYNGEERAKGNILERFSAQQFPDLHSELNLSSLELGDSALYFCASSPRDRVDEQYFGPGTRLTVT.

The V and J genes are TRBV7-9 and TRBJ1-2; D call uncertain. Trimming shortened V by 5 bases and J by 5 bases, and 15 bases separated the two germline ends. This CDR3 comprises 14 residues. Germline V gives CDR1 SEHNR, CDR2 FQNEAQ (reference sequence). CDR3 residues: CASSLRIKGYGYTF. CDR3 in DNA: TGTGCCAGCAGCCTTCGTATAAAGGGTTATGGCTACACCTTC.

A note on this clone: Additional DNA sequences in this sample encode the identical CDR3. In DNA, the CDR3 is TGTGCCAGCAGCGCCGGACAGGGCCCAGATACGCAGTATTTT. This gives the protein CASSAGQGPDTQYF. This chain links TRBV9 with TRBJ2-3; 8 bases are shared with TRBD1. Germline CDR1 reads SGDLS; CDR2 reads YYNGEE. There are 14 residues in the CDR3. The ends lost 3 bases at V and 4 bases at J; junction bases unmatched: 4.

This clone was recorded once. V gene TRBV29-1 combines with J gene TRBJ2-1; unclear D gene. The CDR3 is 17 residues long. Germline lookup yields CDR1 SQVTM and CDR2 ANQGSEA. Trimming took 4 bases from V and 6 from J, leaving 25 bases between them. CDR3 in DNA: TGCAGCGTTGGAGGTATGTTTGGCTCCCTGCAGGCCAATGAGCAGTTCTTC. Its translation: CSVGGMFGSLQANEQFF.

As concerns this clone: One end of the junction is discordant with germline, which a read error may explain. The chain couples TRBV7-7 to TRBJ2-2; 13 nucleotides line up with TRBD2. This CDR3 region has 16 residues. The germline gives CDR1 SSHAT, CDR2 FNYEAQ (reference sequence). This CDR3 reads CASSLEGLAGVGELFF. The DNA for the CDR3 is TGTGCTAGCAGCTTGGAAGGACTAGCGGGAGTCGGGGAGCTGTTTTTT.

V is TRBV7-2 and J is TRBJ2-7; D gene unclear. The V end was cut by 0 bases, the J end by 6 bases, with 12 bases between. CDR1 SGHTA and CDR2 FQGNSA come from the germline V gene. This CDR3 has 14 amino acids. CDR3 in amino acids: CASSLAVQASEQYF. The CDR3, as DNA: TGTGCCAGCAGCTTAGCGGTACAAGCGAGCGAGCAGTACTTC.

This clone showed up just a few times. V gene TRBV7-9 combines with J gene TRBJ1-1; the D gene is possibly TRBD1 (5 bases). The CDR3 is 13 amino acids. Trimming stripped 0 bases from V and 10 bases from J, with 12 bases between. In germline, CDR1 is SEHNR, CDR2 FQNEAQ (reference sequence). The CDR3 nucleotides read TGTGCCAGCAGCTTAGCGGTGGGGGACGCAGCTTTCTTT. Its translation is CASSLAVGDAAFF.

The chain combines TRBV19 with TRBJ2-2; D is undetermined. The CDR3 is 13 amino acids. Germline V gene sequence: CDR1 LNHDA, CDR2 SQIVND (reference sequence). Trimming cost V 6 bases and J 2 bases, with 7 bases left between them. The CDR3 here is CASSSRNTGELFF. CDR3 nucleotide sequence: TGTGCCAGTAGCAGCAGAAACACCGGGGAGCTGTTTTTT.

The V gene is TRBV19, the J gene TRBJ2-1; TRBD2 matches 15 bases. V gave up 2 bases and J gave up 8 bases; unmatched junction bases: 4. This CDR3 comprises 16 residues. From germline, CDR1 is LNHDA and CDR2 SQIVND (reference sequence). The CDR3 here is CASSIQGLAGGYEQFF. In DNA form, the CDR3 reads TGTGCCAGTAGTATACAGGGACTAGCGGGAGGATATGAGCAGTTCTTC.

This rearrangement joins TRBV6-6 to TRBJ2-1, with D unresolved. This CDR3 has 13 residues. Germline V lookup: CDR1 MNHNY, CDR2 SVGAGI (reference sequence). V was trimmed by 2 bases and J by 7 bases, leaving 9 bases between them. DNA of the CDR3: TGTGCCAGCAGTTACCACCGTACGAATGAGCAGTTCTTC. Protein product: CASSYHRTNEQFF.

This chain uses TRBV7-9 with TRBJ2-7; D not resolved. CDR1 and CDR2 from the germline V gene are SEHNR and FQNEAQ (reference sequence). CDR3 size: 15 residues. V was trimmed by 5 bases and J by 0 bases, leaving 14 bases between them. The CDR3 nucleotides read TGTGCCAGCAGCCAGGCCTTGGACCTCTCCTACGAGCAGTACTTC. As protein: CASSQALDLSYEQYF.

The V and J genes are TRBV11-2 and TRBJ2-2; D ambiguous. The CDR3 length is 13 residues. V was pared by 5 bases and J by 7 bases, with 11 bases between. The germline V gene has CDR1 SGHAT and CDR2 FQNNGV. This CDR3 reads CASSPSLHGELFF. The CDR3 DNA sequence: TGTGCCAGCAGCCCCTCGCTGCACGGGGAGCTGTTTTTT.

This clone was seen only a few times. J is TRBJ2-7 and V is TRBV7-3; 8 nucleotides agree with TRBD2. The junction had 8 bases not matched to a gene; V was cut back by 5 bases and J by 5 bases. In germline, CDR1 is SGHTA, CDR2 FQGTGA. This CDR3 contains 14 residues. CDR3 nucleotides: TGTGCCAGCAGCCTAAGCGGGAGTGCTAACGAGCAGTACTTC. Translation gives CASSLSGSANEQYF.

The chain employs TRBV11-3 and TRBJ2-1; D gene ambiguous. The CDR3 runs 17 residues. The V and J ends lost 0 bases and 7 bases respectively, with 19 bases between them. CDR1 is SGHNT, CDR2 YENEEA, per germline. CDR3 in DNA: TGTGCCAGCAGCTTAGATCTCACGGGCCCCGTCCCAAATGAGCAGTTCTTC. As protein: CASSLDLTGPVPNEQFF.

The J gene is TRBJ2-7, the V gene TRBV7-9; TRBD1 might be the D (5 bases). The CDR3 covers 14 residues. V lost 5 bases to trimming and J lost 1 base, with 12 bases between them. In germline, CDR1 is SEHNR, CDR2 FQNEAQ (reference sequence). The chain's CDR3 is CASSPDSQSYEQYF. The CDR3 DNA is TGTGCCAGCAGCCCAGACAGCCAGTCCTACGAGCAGTACTTC.

The J gene is TRBJ2-5, the V gene TRBV18; 7 bases are a match to TRBD1. Germline CDR1 reads KGHSH; CDR2 reads LQKENI. The CDR3 is 16 residues long. The V and J ends lost 0 bases and 2 bases, in that order; junction bases with no gene match: 6. The CDR3 spells CASSPPTGRTQETQYF. In nucleotides, the CDR3 is TGTGCCAGCTCACCACCGACAGGGCGCACTCAAGAGACCCAGTACTTC. The whole variable domain, filled in from reference TRBV18 and TRBJ2-5, reads NAGVMQNPRHLVRRRGQEARLRCSPMKGHSHVYWYRQLPEEGLKFMVYLQKENIIDESGMPKERFSAEFPKEGPSILRIQQVVRGDSAAYFCASSPPTGRTQETQYFGPGTRLLVL.

The chain links TRBV10-1 to TRBJ2-7; D unclear. This CDR3 contains 12 residues. The germline gives CDR1 WNHNN, CDR2 SYGVQD (reference sequence). V gave up 3 bases and J gave up 6 bases, with 9 bases separating them. The CDR3 reads CASSEGCSEQYF. Here the CDR3 DNA reads TGCGCCAGCAGTGAAGGTTGCAGCGAGCAGTACTTC.

This chain uses TRBV4-1 with TRBJ1-5, with 7 bases that match TRBD1. The CDR3 is 16 residues long. J was trimmed by 0 bases and V by 3 bases; bases with no gene match: 5. Germline loops: CDR1 MGHRA, CDR2 YSYEKL. The CDR3 DNA follows: TGCGCCAGCAGCCAGGGGACAGAAGCTAGCAATCAGCCCCAGCATTTT. Translated, it gives CASSQGTEASNQPQHF.

The chain is built from TRBV7-6 and TRBJ2-1, with TRBD2 identical over 11 bases. This CDR3 has 16 residues. Germline CDR1 SGHVS, CDR2 FNYEAQ. J was trimmed by 5 bases and V by 5 bases; bases with no gene match: 8. The CDR3 coding sequence is TGTGCCAGCAGCCCCCTAGCGGGAGGAGTTAACAATGAGCAGTTCTTC. Protein sequence: CASSPLAGGVNNEQFF.

This clone was recorded a few times. This chain connects TRBV14 to TRBJ2-7, with 9 bases fitting TRBD2. This CDR3 is 15 amino acids long. Germline-derived CDR1 and CDR2 are SGHDN and FVKESK. V dropped 1 base and J dropped 7; count of bases not matched to a gene: 8. CDR3 bases: TGTGCCAGCAGCCAAGGTCTAGCGGGGTTCGGGGAGCAGTACTTC. It yields the protein CASSQGLAGFGEQYF.